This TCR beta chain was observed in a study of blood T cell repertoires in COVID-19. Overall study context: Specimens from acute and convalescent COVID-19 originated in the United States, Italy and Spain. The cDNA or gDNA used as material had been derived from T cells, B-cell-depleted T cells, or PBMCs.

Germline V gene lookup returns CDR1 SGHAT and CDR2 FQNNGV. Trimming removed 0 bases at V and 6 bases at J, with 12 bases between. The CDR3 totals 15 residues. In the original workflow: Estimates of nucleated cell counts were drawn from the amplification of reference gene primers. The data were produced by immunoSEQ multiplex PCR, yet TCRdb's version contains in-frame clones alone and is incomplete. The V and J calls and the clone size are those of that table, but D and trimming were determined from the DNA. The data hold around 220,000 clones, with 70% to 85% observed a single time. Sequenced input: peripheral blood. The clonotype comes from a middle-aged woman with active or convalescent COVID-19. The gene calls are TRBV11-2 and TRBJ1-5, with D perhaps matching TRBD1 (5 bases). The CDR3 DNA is TGTGCCAGCAGCTTAGATAGCAGGAGGGGTCAGCCCCAGCATTTT. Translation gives CASSLDSRRGQPQHF.